This T cell receptor (beta chain) emerged from a study of CD8 T cells in ankylosing spondylitis. Points from the study as a whole: Disease-linked clones reportedly showed significant enrichment in matched ankylosing spondylitis synovial fluid. Seven or eight highly homologous variants formed a TCR beta motif that appeared characteristic of ankylosing spondylitis blood.

Trimming removed 4 bases from V and 5 bases from J; junction bases left unmatched: 9. The CDR3 loop spans 14 amino acids. Germline V gene data show CDR1 as DFQATT and CDR2 as SNEGSKA (reference sequence). This clonotype showed up many times. The antigen is undetermined. TCRdb ran MiXCR on the 5' RACE reads and lists one entry per CDR3 protein. The repertoire holds 100,000 to 150,000 distinct CDR3 sequences, 7% seen once, with 12% in the top ten. Sequencing was done on a sample of blood, either unsorted or a sorted T cell fraction (not recorded which). The source is a male donor with ankylosing spondylitis or in good health (not recorded which). This rearrangement joins TRBV20-1 to TRBJ1-2; 8 nucleotides match TRBD1. The CDR3 DNA sequence: TGCAGTGCTACCGACAGGGGCAAGGGGTATGGCTACACCTTC. Its translation: CSATDRGKGYGYTF.